What follows is one T cell receptor (beta chain) and its context. V lost 1 base and J lost 6, with 13 bases in between. Germline CDR1 is SGHDN and CDR2 is FVKESK. The CDR3 has 14 amino acids. The sample is drawn from a study of shared clonotypes between healthy human individuals. Donors were healthy HIV-negative adults without recently reported acute infections or vaccinations. Nashville, Tennessee was home to all donors, each a Caucasian adult. Deep-level settings were used for running the assay. Roughly 30,000 T cell genomes, or around 300 ng DNA, went into unsorted PBMC replicate PCRs. Assay used: immunoSEQ multiplex PCR; TCRdb lists only in-frame clones, some missing. The table lists about 560,000 clones, just over 75% of them singletons.

This clonotype originated in a woman in her forties in good health. Some clones in this sample may be carry-over from other donors' samples. The sample consisted of PBMCs. This rearrangement joins TRBV14 to TRBJ2-7, with no clear D. CDR3 in amino acids: CASSQALLTGEQYF. DNA for the CDR3: TGTGCCAGCAGCCAAGCCCTCCTAACTGGCGAGCAGTACTTC.